Reported below is one T cell receptor (beta chain). Its antigen is not identified. This table comes from immunoSEQ multiplex PCR, and its TCRdb copy is limited to in-frame clones, with some not included. The sample shows roughly 300,000 clones, 88% of them seen only once. The data were obtained in a study of Ad26.COV2.S vaccination and SARS-CoV-2 variants. The wider study: Ad26.COV2.S, an intramuscular injection, was given once or twice 56 days apart.

Study-wide results and limits: Non-spike TCR breadth showed similarity between vaccine and placebo recipients. Relative to placebo recipients, vaccine recipients exhibited elevated spike-specific TCR breadth.

The treatment denotes: some 20 received Ad26.COV2.S at low or high dose, single or two shots; 5 received placebo; per-sample allocation not given. The samples date from day 63 after the first vaccine or placebo injection. The material sequenced was peripheral blood, taken in a trial of Ad26.COV2.S vaccine versus placebo. This TCR came from a person between 18 and 65 years old who received the Ad26.COV2.S COVID-19 vaccine or a placebo.

In DNA, the CDR3 is TGTGCCAGCAGACCCGCGGGTGAAAAACTGTTTTTT. This codes for CASRPAGEKLFF. The gene calls are TRBV6-5 and TRBJ1-4; unclear D gene. The CDR3 runs 12 residues. Germline V gene lookup returns CDR1 MNHEY and CDR2 SVGAGI. Trimming shortened V by 6 bases and J by 7 bases, and 9 bases separated the two germline ends.